The 21 T cell receptor beta chains reported below all come from one sample, sequenced in a study of blood T cell repertoires in COVID-19. Some clones are missing from TCRdb's copy, which holds only in-frame ones; the method was immunoSEQ multiplex PCR. The data hold 310,000 or so clones, with approximately 84% observed a single time. The sequenced material came from PBMCs or T cells enriched from blood (not recorded which). These receptors originate from a woman younger than 30 who had recovered from COVID-19.

The chain's CDR3 is CASRGGSTQYF. CDR3 DNA sequence: TGTGCCTCCCGGGGGGGTAGTACGCAGTATTTT. This rearrangement joins TRBV27 to TRBJ2-3; 8 nucleotides align to TRBD2. The CDR3 runs to 11 residues. CDR1 and CDR2 from the germline V gene are MNHEY and SMNVEV (reference sequence). Trimming cost V 11 bases and J 8 bases; bases outside gene matches: 6.

The chain carries TRBV5-6 and TRBJ1-1, with TRBD1 matching 7 bases. CDR3 length: 14 residues. V shed 4 bases and J 3 bases; nucleotides not matched to a gene: 6. Germline V gene lookup returns CDR1 SGHDT and CDR2 YYEEEE. CDR3 in DNA: TGTGCCAGCAGCGGGACCGACAGGGACACTGAAGCTTTCTTT. This codes for CASSGTDRDTEAFF.

In its sample, this clone was seen once. The chain carries TRBV29-1 and TRBJ2-1; TRBD2 matches at 11 bases. Per the germline V gene, CDR1 is SQVTM and CDR2 is ANQGSEA. Trimming removed 4 bases from V and 6 bases from J; junction bases left unmatched: 14. The CDR3 consists of 17 residues. CDR3 protein: CSVGGLAEGMWGNEQFF. The CDR3 DNA sequence: TGCAGCGTTGGGGGACTAGCGGAAGGGATGTGGGGCAATGAGCAGTTCTTC.

The chain carries TRBV6-4 and TRBJ1-2; 8 nucleotides agree with TRBD1. Germline CDR1 is MRHNA and CDR2 is SNTAGT. The ends lost 0 bases at V and 5 bases at J; junction bases unmatched: 8. CDR3 size: 16 residues. The CDR3 DNA follows: TGTGCCAGCAGTGACTCGTTCAGGGGGCACAAATATGGCTACACCTTC. Translation: CASSDSFRGHKYGYTF.

This chain connects TRBV3-1 (or the pseudogene TRBV3-2) to TRBJ2-3; no clear D. The V gene lost 3 bases and the J gene lost 2 bases, with 15 bases spanning the gap. The CDR3 covers 16 residues. Germline CDR1 is LGHDT and CDR2 is YNNKEL (reference sequence). CDR3 sequence (DNA): TGTGCCAGCAGCCACTTCAACGGAGCCCTCACAGATACGCAGTATTTT. Residues: CASSHFNGALTDTQYF.

As to this clone: The junction shows a germline mismatch at one end, possibly a read error. The chain recombines TRBV18 with TRBJ2-7; 15 bases fit TRBD2. Germline V lookup: CDR1 KGHSH, CDR2 LQKENI. This CDR3 comprises 14 residues. The CDR3 protein is CASSPSGTSGRPLF. Here the CDR3 DNA reads TGTGCCAGCTCACCTTCCGGGACTAGCGGGAGGCCTCTTTTC.

The chain uses TRBV19 and TRBJ1-1; no clear D gene. CDR3 length: 13 amino acids. Germline CDR1 is LNHDA and CDR2 is SQIVND (reference sequence). V gave up 3 bases and J gave up 3 bases, with 8 bases separating them. Written as DNA, the CDR3 is TGTGCCAGTAGTATCAGTTCACACACTGAAGCTTTCTTT. It codes for CASSISSHTEAFF.

This clone appeared a few times. The chain is built from TRBV7-9 and TRBJ1-2; 8 nucleotides align to TRBD1. Germline V gene sequence: CDR1 SEHNR, CDR2 FQNEAQ (reference sequence). V shed 10 bases, J shed 8 bases, and the junction held 9 bases outside the gene matches. The CDR3 contains 12 residues. In DNA, the CDR3 is TGTGCCACCTCGCAGACAGGGGCGGGCTACACCTTC. Its protein product is CATSQTGAGYTF.

The genes are TRBV11-2 and TRBJ1-1, with TRBD1 identical over 7 bases. V shed 5 bases and J 2 bases; nucleotides not matched to a gene: 5. From germline, CDR1 is SGHAT and CDR2 FQNNGV. This CDR3 is 14 amino acids long. Here the CDR3 reads CASSADRVNTEAFF. The CDR3 DNA reads as TGTGCCAGCAGCGCAGACAGGGTTAACACTGAAGCTTTCTTT. Based on the CDR3 plus reference TRBV11-2 and TRBJ1-1, the full variable domain is EAGVAQSPRYKIIEKRQSVAFWCNPISGHATLYWYQQILGQGPKLLIQFQNNGVVDDSQLPKDRFSAERLKGVDSTLKIQPAKLEDSAVYLCASSADRVNTEAFFGQGTRLTVV.

CDR3 in DNA: TGTGCCAGCAGCCAAGAACACCGGAACACTGAAGCTTTCTTT. This encodes CASSQEHRNTEAFF. The chain recombines TRBV3-1 (or the pseudogene TRBV3-2) with TRBJ1-1; unclear D gene. Germline V gene lookup returns CDR1 LGHDT and CDR2 YNNKEL (reference sequence). V dropped 0 bases and J dropped 1 base, with 6 bases sitting between them. This CDR3 region has 14 residues.

The V gene is TRBV18, the J gene TRBJ1-2; 7 bases line up with TRBD1. Germline assignment: CDR1 KGHSH and CDR2 LQKENI. This CDR3 comprises 14 residues. Trimming at V came to 5 bases and at J to 4 bases, leaving 7 bases not matched to a gene. The CDR3 loop reads CASSSGQTIYGYTF. The CDR3 region has the DNA TGTGCCAGCTCATCGGGACAGACTATCTATGGCTACACCTTC.

This sequence joins TRBV6-4 and TRBJ1-3, with 8 positions matching TRBD1. This CDR3 contains 17 residues. Per germline, CDR1 MRHNA and CDR2 SNTAGT. After removal of 3 bases from V and 4 bases from J, the junction contained 11 bases not matched to a gene. CDR3 bases: TGTGCCAGCAGTGAATGGACAGGGCTTCGGGTGGGAAACACCATATATTTT. It encodes CASSEWTGLRVGNTIYF.

This chain links TRBV19 with TRBJ2-5; D may be TRBD1 (5 bases). CDR3 size: 13 residues. Trimming took 6 bases from V and 2 from J, leaving 10 bases between them. Per germline, CDR1 LNHDA and CDR2 SQIVND (reference sequence). CDR3 nucleotide sequence: TGTGCCAGTAGCCAGGGTGGGCAAGAGACCCAGTACTTC. Translation gives CASSQGGQETQYF.

This chain joins TRBV27 and TRBJ1-2; maybe TRBD1 (5 bases). The CDR3 runs to 15 residues. Trimming left V 3 bases short and J 4 bases short, with 15 bases between. Germline V gene sequence: CDR1 MNHEY, CDR2 SMNVEV (reference sequence). The DNA for the CDR3 is TGTGCCAGCAGTTTGGAGGGGTACCTACCCTATGGCTACACCTTC. This sequence encodes CASSLEGYLPYGYTF.

J is TRBJ2-1 and V is TRBV10-2, with 13 bases lining up with TRBD2. With V trimmed by 4 bases and J by 5 bases, 8 bases remained unmatched. CDR3 size: 17 residues. Germline CDR1 is WSHSY and CDR2 is SAAADI. CDR3 DNA sequence: TGCGCCAGCAGTGGAATAGCGGGACTAGCGGGAAACAATGAGCAGTTCTTC. Its translation: CASSGIAGLAGNNEQFF.

The J gene is TRBJ1-1, the V gene TRBV10-3, with 10 nucleotides matching TRBD1. With 4 bases clipped from V and 3 bases from J, the junction kept 11 bases outside the gene matches. This CDR3 comprises 17 residues. In germline, CDR1 is ENHRY, CDR2 SYGVKD. As DNA, the CDR3 is TGTGCCATCAGTGTAAGGACAGGGGGTTACGGGGACACTGAAGCTTTCTTT. It yields the protein CAISVRTGGYGDTEAFF.

The V call is TRBV14, the J call TRBJ2-1; TRBD2 aligns across 11 bases. Germline loops: CDR1 SGHDN, CDR2 FVKESK. There are 15 residues in the CDR3. V lost 5 bases and J lost 2; bases outside the gene matches: 2. CDR3 sequence (DNA): TGTGCCAGCAGCGATAGCGGGGGGGCCTACAATGAGCAGTTCTTC. The encoded protein is CASSDSGGAYNEQFF. Based on the CDR3 plus reference TRBV14 and TRBJ2-1, the full variable domain is EAGVTQFPSHSVIEKGQTVTLRCDPISGHDNLYWYRRVMGKEIKFLLHFVKESKQDESGMPNNRFLAERTGGTYSTLKVQPAELEDSGVYFCASSDSGGAYNEQFFGPGTRLTVL.

The gene calls are TRBV5-4 and TRBJ2-3; TRBD1 matches at 7 bases. V was clipped by 1 base and J by 4 bases; unmatched bases: 9. Germline CDR1 and CDR2: SGHNT and YYREEE (reference sequence). This CDR3 is 16 amino acids long. CDR3 DNA sequence: TGTGCCAGCAGCTTGAACAGGGGAAGTATTCCAGATACGCAGTATTTT. It yields the protein CASSLNRGSIPDTQYF.

The chain has TRBV30 and TRBJ2-2; D perhaps matches TRBD2 (5 bases). CDR3 size: 12 residues. V lost 3 bases and J 4 bases, leaving 6 bases between the germline ends. Germline V gene data show CDR1 as GTSNPN and CDR2 as SVGIG (reference sequence). CDR3 bases: TGTGCCTGGAGACGGGGCACCGGGGAGCTGTTTTTT. This translates into CAWRRGTGELFF. The full variable domain, with the rest looked up from reference TRBV30 and TRBJ2-2, is SQTIHQWPATLVQPVGSPLSLECTVEGTSNPNLYWYRQAAGRGLQLLFYSVGIGQISSEVPQNLSASRPQDRQFILSSKKLLLSDSGFYLCAWRRGTGELFFGEGSRLTVL.

The DNA for the CDR3 is TGTGCCAGTAGTATCGCGAGGGGAGGCTCTACCCAGCATTTT. It translates to CASSIARGGSTQHF. This chain joins TRBV19 and TRBJ1-5, with a tentative D call TRBD1 (5 bases). This CDR3 region has 14 residues. V lost 3 bases and J 11 bases, leaving 17 bases between the germline ends. CDR1 and CDR2 from the germline V gene are LNHDA and SQIVND (reference sequence).

V usage is TRBV10-3 and J usage is TRBJ1-6, with a possible D match to TRBD1 (6 bases). CDR1 and CDR2 (germline): ENHRY, SYGVKD. The CDR3 is 16 residues long. V lost 2 bases and J lost 1, with 9 bases in between. The CDR3 nucleotides are TGTGCCATCAGTGAGGAGGGGGGGTCCTATAATTCACCCCTCCACTTT. This sequence encodes CAISEEGGSYNSPLHF.